What follows is one T cell receptor beta chain and its context. These data originate in a study of blood T cell repertoires in COVID-19. Looking at the study overall: The United States, Italy and Spain provided the acute and convalescent COVID-19 samples. PBMCs, B-cell-depleted T cells, or T cells were the source of the cDNA or gDNA that made up the material.

Seattle patients were enrolled while actively infected and followed longitudinally. The V and J ends lost 3 bases and 4 bases, in that order; junction bases with no gene match: 10. There are 17 residues in the CDR3. CDR1 and CDR2 from the germline V gene are SGDLS and YYNGEE. Authors' data handling: Amplification with reference gene primers provided the estimates of nucleated cell counts. The repertoire was sequenced with immunoSEQ multiplex PCR; TCRdb's copy has only in-frame clones and lacks some. Clone size and the V and J calls come from that table; the DNA yielded D and trimming. Among around 150,000 clones, around 84% were seen once, and the ten largest hold less than 10%.

The chain uses TRBV9 and TRBJ2-1; TRBD2 matches 10 bases. The TCR was taken from a woman aged 55-69 years with COVID-19, enrolled during active disease. Sample: peripheral blood. The CDR3, as DNA: TGTGCCAGCAGCGACGCAAAGCGGGGGGGCACATACAATGAGCAGTTCTTC. Translated, it gives CASSDAKRGGTYNEQFF.